This T cell receptor (beta chain) was sequenced for a study of blood T cells in healthy people across ages. The study's findings and limits: Relative to aged donors, long-lived donors carried more naive CD4+ cells and displayed higher diversity.

Regarding this clonotype: Its antigen is currently unknown. A read error may produce the germline difference seen at one junction end.

Combining a sample-barcoded 5' primer with a J-beta primer mix, a second PCR ran for roughly 7 to 11 cycles. TCRdb re-called the 5' RACE reads through MiXCR, storing one row per CDR3 protein. The sample consists of some 370,000 distinct CDR3 sequences, about 49% of them appearing once. Germline V gene sequence: CDR1 DFQATT, CDR2 SNEGSKA (reference sequence). This CDR3 has 14 amino acids. This sequence joins TRBV20-1 and TRBJ2-5; the match to TRBD2 covers 8 bases. This sequence was found in a man aged 55 to 70 in good health. The sample consisted of blood. The CDR3 region has the DNA TGCGGTGCAATACGGGGGGGAGTGGGGGAGACCCAGTACTTC. Its translation: CGAIRGGVGETQYF.